This T cell receptor beta chain is from a study of identical twins. Per germline, CDR1 SGHNT and CDR2 YENEEA. Deletions cut 1 base from V and 8 bases from J, with 20 bases between. CDR3 size: 16 residues. This clonotype was detected only a few times. Its specificity is unknown. From the 5' RACE reads, TCRdb called clonotypes with MiXCR, one entry per CDR3 protein. The profile shows approximately 500,000 distinct CDR3 sequences, roughly a quarter of them singletons. Findings of the study overall: In monozygotic twins, models underestimated the sharing of out-of-frame TCR alpha. Memory repertoires lacked the insertion deficit that abundant cord blood beta clonotypes showed.

This sample was also put to use in a study of T cells expressing NK-cell markers. That study reports: The use of an anti-gamma-delta TCR antibody, which was added in several experiments, restricted sorting to T cells expressing alpha-beta TCR.

Sequenced: CD4+ T cells sorted from blood. The V and J genes are TRBV11-3 and TRBJ1-1; D ambiguous. The TCR comes from a woman under 30 in good health. In DNA, the CDR3 is TGTGCCAGCAGCTTAGGAGCCGACCGCCCGGGGTCGGAAGCTTTCTTT. It yields the protein CASSLGADRPGSEAFF.